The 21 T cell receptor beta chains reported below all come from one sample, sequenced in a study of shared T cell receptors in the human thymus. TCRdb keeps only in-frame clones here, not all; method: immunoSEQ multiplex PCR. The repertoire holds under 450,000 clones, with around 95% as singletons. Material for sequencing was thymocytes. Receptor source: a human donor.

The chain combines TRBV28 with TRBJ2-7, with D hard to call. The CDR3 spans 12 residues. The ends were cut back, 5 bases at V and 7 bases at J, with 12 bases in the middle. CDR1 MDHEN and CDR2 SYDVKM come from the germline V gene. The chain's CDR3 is CASSPGPGEQYF. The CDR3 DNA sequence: TGTGCCAGCAGTCCGGGCCCCGGGGAGCAGTACTTC.

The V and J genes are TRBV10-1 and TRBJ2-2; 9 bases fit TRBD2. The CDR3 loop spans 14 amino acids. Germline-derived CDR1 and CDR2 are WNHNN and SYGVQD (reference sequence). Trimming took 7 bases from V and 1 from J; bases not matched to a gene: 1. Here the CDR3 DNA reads TGCGCCAGCACAGCGGGAGGGAACACCGGGGAGCTGTTTTTT. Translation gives CASTAGGNTGELFF.

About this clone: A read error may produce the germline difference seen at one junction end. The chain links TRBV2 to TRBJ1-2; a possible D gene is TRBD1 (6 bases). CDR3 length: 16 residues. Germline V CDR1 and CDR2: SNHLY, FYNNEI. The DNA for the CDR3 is TGTGCCAGCAGCGAAGGGTTTGGCCCAGGGGAGTATGGCTACACCTTC. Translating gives CASSEGFGPGEYGYTF.

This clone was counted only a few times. CDR3 bases: TGTGCCAGCAGCTTACCAGGGAACACTGAAGCTTTCTTT. This encodes CASSLPGNTEAFF. The chain carries TRBV11-2 and TRBJ1-1; D gene unclear. The CDR3 spans 13 residues. Germline V CDR1 and CDR2: SGHAT, FQNNGV. The V end lost 2 bases, the J end lost 1 base, and 5 bases lay between the germline ends. The whole variable domain, filled in from reference TRBV11-2 and TRBJ1-1, reads EAGVAQSPRYKIIEKRQSVAFWCNPISGHATLYWYQQILGQGPKLLIQFQNNGVVDDSQLPKDRFSAERLKGVDSTLKIQPAKLEDSAVYLCASSLPGNTEAFFGQGTRLTVV.

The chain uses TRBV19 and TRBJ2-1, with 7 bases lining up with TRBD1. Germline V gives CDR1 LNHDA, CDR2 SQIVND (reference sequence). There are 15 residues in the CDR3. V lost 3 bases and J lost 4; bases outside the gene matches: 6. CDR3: CASSMRRQGYNEQFF. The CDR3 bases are TGTGCCAGTAGTATGAGGAGACAGGGTTACAATGAGCAGTTCTTC.

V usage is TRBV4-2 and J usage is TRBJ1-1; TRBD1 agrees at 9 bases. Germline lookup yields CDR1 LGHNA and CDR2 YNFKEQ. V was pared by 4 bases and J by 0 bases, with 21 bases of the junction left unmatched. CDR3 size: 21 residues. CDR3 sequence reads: CASSLAPYYRQGDRVNTEAFF. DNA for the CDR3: TGTGCCAGCAGCCTTGCTCCCTATTACCGACAGGGGGACAGGGTGAACACTGAAGCTTTCTTT.

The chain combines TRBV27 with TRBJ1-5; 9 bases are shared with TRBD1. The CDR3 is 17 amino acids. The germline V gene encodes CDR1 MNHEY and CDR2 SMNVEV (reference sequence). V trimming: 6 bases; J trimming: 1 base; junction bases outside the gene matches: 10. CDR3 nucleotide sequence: TGTGCCAGCAGCTCGACCCGTGACAGGGGGAGCAATCAGCCCCAGCATTTT. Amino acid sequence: CASSSTRDRGSNQPQHF.

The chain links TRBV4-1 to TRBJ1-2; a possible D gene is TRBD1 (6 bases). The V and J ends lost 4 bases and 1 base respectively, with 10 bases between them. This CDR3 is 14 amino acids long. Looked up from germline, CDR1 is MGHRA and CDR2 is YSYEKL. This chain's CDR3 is CASSLGQLNYGYTF. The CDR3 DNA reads TGCGCCAGCAGCCTAGGACAGCTTAACTATGGCTACACCTTC.

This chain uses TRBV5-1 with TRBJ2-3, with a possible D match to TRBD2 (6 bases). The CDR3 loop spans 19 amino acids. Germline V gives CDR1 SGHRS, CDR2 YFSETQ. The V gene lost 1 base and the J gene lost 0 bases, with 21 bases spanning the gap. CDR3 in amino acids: CASSLPGGNMPPSTDTQYF. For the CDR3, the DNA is TGCGCCAGCAGCTTGCCTGGGGGGAACATGCCGCCTAGCACAGATACGCAGTATTTT.

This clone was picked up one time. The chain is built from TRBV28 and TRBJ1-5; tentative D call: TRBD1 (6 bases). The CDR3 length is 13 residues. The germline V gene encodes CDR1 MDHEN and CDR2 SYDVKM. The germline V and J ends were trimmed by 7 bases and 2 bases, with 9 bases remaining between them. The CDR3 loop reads CASKRGGNQPQHF. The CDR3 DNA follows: TGTGCCAGCAAAAGGGGGGGCAATCAGCCCCAGCATTTT.

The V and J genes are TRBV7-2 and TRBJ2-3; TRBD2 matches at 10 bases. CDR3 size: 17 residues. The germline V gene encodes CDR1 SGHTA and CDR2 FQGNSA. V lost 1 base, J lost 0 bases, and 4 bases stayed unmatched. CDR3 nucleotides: TGTGCCAGCAGCTTAGTTAATAGCGGGAGGAGCACAGATACGCAGTATTTT. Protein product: CASSLVNSGRSTDTQYF.

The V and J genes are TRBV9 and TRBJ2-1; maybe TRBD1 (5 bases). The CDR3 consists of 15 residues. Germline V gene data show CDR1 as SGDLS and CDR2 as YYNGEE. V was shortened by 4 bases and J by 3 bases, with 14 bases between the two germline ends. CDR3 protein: CASSRSDSSYNEQFF. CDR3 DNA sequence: TGTGCCAGCAGCCGCTCCGACAGTAGCTACAATGAGCAGTTCTTC.

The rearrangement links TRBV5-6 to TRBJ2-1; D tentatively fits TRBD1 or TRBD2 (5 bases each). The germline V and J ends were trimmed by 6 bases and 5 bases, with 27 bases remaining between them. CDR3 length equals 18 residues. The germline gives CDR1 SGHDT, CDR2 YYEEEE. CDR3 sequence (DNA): TGTGCCAGCACCATAGTAGCTCGGGAAGGGGTCCTTGACAATGAGCAGTTCTTC. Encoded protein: CASTIVAREGVLDNEQFF.

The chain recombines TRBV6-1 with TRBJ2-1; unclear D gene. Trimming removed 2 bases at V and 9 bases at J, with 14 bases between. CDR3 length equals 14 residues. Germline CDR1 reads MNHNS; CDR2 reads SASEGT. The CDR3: CASSENRVAVEQFF. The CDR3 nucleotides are TGTGCCAGCAGTGAAAATCGAGTGGCAGTTGAGCAGTTCTTC.

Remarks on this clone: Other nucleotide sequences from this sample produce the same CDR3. This chain's CDR3 is CSARGGYGYTF. In nucleotides, the CDR3 is TGCAGTGCTAGAGGGGGTTATGGCTACACCTTC. The chain has TRBV20-1 and TRBJ1-2; D gene unclear. Germline CDR1 is DFQATT and CDR2 is SNEGSKA (reference sequence). The CDR3 contains 11 residues. The ends were cut back, 1 base at V and 5 bases at J, with 5 bases in the middle.

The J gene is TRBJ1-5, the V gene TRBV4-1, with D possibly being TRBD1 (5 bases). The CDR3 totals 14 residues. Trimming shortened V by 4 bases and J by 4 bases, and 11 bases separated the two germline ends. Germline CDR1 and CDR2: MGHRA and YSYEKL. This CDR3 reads CASSPLQGNQPQHF. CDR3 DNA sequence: TGCGCCAGCAGCCCCTTGCAGGGTAATCAGCCCCAGCATTTT.

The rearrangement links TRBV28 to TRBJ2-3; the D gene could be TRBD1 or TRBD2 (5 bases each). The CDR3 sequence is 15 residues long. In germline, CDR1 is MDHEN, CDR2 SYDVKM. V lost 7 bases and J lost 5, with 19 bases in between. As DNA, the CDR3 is TGTGCCAGCACCCATAGTGGGGGAGCCGAAGATACGCAGTATTTT. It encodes CASTHSGGAEDTQYF.

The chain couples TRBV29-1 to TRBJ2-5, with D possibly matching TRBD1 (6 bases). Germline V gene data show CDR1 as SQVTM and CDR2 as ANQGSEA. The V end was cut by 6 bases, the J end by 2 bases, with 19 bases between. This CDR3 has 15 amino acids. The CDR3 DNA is TGCAGCGTCTCGGCCAGGGGCGGTGAACAAGAGACCCAGTACTTC. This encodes CSVSARGGEQETQYF.

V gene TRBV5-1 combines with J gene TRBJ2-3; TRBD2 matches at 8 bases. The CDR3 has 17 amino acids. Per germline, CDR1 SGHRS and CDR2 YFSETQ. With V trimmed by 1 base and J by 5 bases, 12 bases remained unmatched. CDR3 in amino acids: CASSLLTSGLSGDTQYF. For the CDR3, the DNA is TGCGCCAGCAGCTTGTTAACTAGCGGTCTTAGCGGAGATACGCAGTATTTT.

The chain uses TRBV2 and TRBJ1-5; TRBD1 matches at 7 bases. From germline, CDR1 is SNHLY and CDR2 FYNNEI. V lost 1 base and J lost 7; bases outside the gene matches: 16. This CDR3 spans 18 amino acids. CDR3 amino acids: CASSEGNPFPRGDQPQHF. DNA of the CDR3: TGTGCCAGCAGTGAAGGCAACCCGTTCCCCAGGGGGGACCAGCCCCAGCATTTT.

The CDR3: CASSPGGRGETQYF. CDR3 nucleotides: TGTGCCAGTAGTCCCGGGGGTAGAGGGGAGACCCAGTACTTC. V and J are TRBV19 and TRBJ2-5; TRBD2 is a possible D gene (6 bases). From germline, CDR1 is LNHDA and CDR2 SQIVND (reference sequence). V lost 5 bases and J lost 5, with 15 bases in between. The CDR3 has 14 residues.